This T cell receptor beta chain appears in the sequencing data of a study of CXCR3-negative and CXCR3-positive naive CD8 T cells. Study outcomes and limitations: More hydrophobic TRB CDR3s occurred in CXCR3-positive than in CXCR3-negative naive cells.

Per the germline V gene, CDR1 is SGHTA and CDR2 is FQGNSA. There are 13 residues in the CDR3. Comments on this clonotype: Its antigen remains unidentified.

The authors made the TRB cDNA libraries by 5' RACE using UMI labels. Using the 5' RACE reads, TCRdb records one entry per CDR3 protein without DNA. This sample contains 100,000 or so distinct CDR3 sequences. The sequence derives from a human donor in good health. Some clones in this sample may be carry-over from other donors' samples. The sample taken for sequencing was naive CXCR3+ CD8+ T cells from blood. Specified subset: CD45RO-CCR7+CD27+CD95- naive CD8+ T cells expressing CXCR3 (TNR3+). This chain joins TRBV7-2 and TRBJ2-1. This CDR3 is CASSLDGFNEQFF.